This T cell receptor beta chain was identified in a study of blood T cell repertoires in COVID-19. The wider study: The study drew acute and convalescent COVID-19 samples from the United States, Italy and Spain. T cells, B-cell-depleted T cells, or PBMCs provided the cDNA or gDNA that served as material.

CDR1 is SGHTA and CDR2 is FQGNSA in the germline V gene. Trimming cost V 5 bases and J 7 bases; bases outside gene matches: 7. The length of the CDR3 is 13 residues. In the authors' workflow: By means of reference gene primer amplification, nucleated cell counts were estimated. Using immunoSEQ multiplex PCR, the repertoire was profiled, and TCRdb retains in-frame clones only, with some absent. The V and J calls and clone size were taken over from that table, and D and trimming were inferred from the DNA. The sample yields 200,000 or so clones, around 84% seen once. The chain is built from TRBV7-2 and TRBJ2-5; 7 bases agree with TRBD2. The sample comprised peripheral blood. The receptor comes from a man older than 75 with acute or convalescent COVID-19. CDR3: CASSRKRDRTQYF. CDR3 nucleotides: TGTGCCAGCAGCCGGAAGCGGGATAGGACCCAGTACTTC.